The 5 T cell receptor beta chains given below trace back to one sample, sequenced in a study of shared clonotypes between healthy human individuals. Measured with immunoSEQ multiplex PCR; TCRdb has only the in-frame clones, and not every one. This sample has nearly 750,000 clones, with around 70% found just once. The sample taken for sequencing was memory CD4+ T cells sorted from blood. Indicated subset: CD45RA-negative fraction. These receptors were collected from a woman aged 30 to 39 in good health.

This chain links TRBV28 with TRBJ1-1; D is possibly TRBD1 (6 bases). Trimming took 5 bases from V and 3 from J, leaving 16 bases between them. This CDR3 is 15 amino acids long. Per germline, CDR1 MDHEN and CDR2 SYDVKM. CDR3 bases: TGTGCCAGCAGTCCCTGGGGGGGGCCATACACTGAAGCTTTCTTT. Translating gives CASSPWGGPYTEAFF.

This clone was recorded only once. This sequence joins TRBV6-1 and TRBJ1-1; the D is unclear. V shed 1 base and J shed 4 bases, with 10 bases lying between them. CDR1 is MNHNS and CDR2 is SASEGT in the germline V gene. The CDR3 totals 14 residues. The CDR3 region is CASSEGPRSTEAFF. CDR3 coding DNA: TGTGCCAGCAGTGAAGGACCCAGGAGCACTGAAGCTTTCTTT.

The V gene is TRBV28, the J gene TRBJ1-4; a possible D gene is TRBD1 (5 bases). Trimming stripped 6 bases from V and 7 bases from J, with 18 bases between. From germline, CDR1 is MDHEN and CDR2 SYDVKM. This CDR3 comprises 15 residues. The CDR3 coding sequence is TGTGCCAGCAGCCTAGAAGGGGTACGTGGTGAAAAACTGTTTTTT. Translating gives CASSLEGVRGEKLFF.

The V gene is TRBV27, the J gene TRBJ2-7; 9 bases are a match to TRBD2. The germline V gene encodes CDR1 MNHEY and CDR2 SMNVEV (reference sequence). V was clipped by 9 bases and J by 3 bases; unmatched bases: 15. CDR3 length: 16 amino acids. CDR3 sequence: CASTSFGGRGYYEQYF. CDR3 DNA sequence: TGTGCCAGTACCTCCTTTGGCGGGAGGGGATACTACGAGCAGTACTTC.

In this sample, this clone turned up once. The J gene is TRBJ2-3, the V gene TRBV7-2; D may match TRBD1 or TRBD2 (6 bases each). CDR3 size: 15 residues. Trimming left V 3 bases short and J 4 bases short, with 14 bases between. The V gene's germline CDR1 is SGHTA and CDR2 FQGNSA. CDR3 in DNA: TGTGCCAGCAGCTTGAGGGGGGCGCAGGCAGATACGCAGTATTTT. Translating gives CASSLRGAQADTQYF. The full variable domain, in which reference TRBV7-2 and TRBJ2-3 provide the parts outside the CDR3, is GAGVSQSPSNKVTEKGKDVELRCDPISGHTALYWYRQSLGQGLEFLIYFQGNSAPDKSGLPSDRFSAERTGGSVSTLTIQRTQQEDSAVYLCASSLRGAQADTQYFGPGTRLTVL.